The 14 T cell receptor beta chains listed next were all sequenced from one sample in a study of identical twins. TCRdb independently ran MiXCR on the 5' RACE reads; one entry per CDR3 protein. The data contain hundreds of thousands of distinct CDR3 sequences, 15% to 20% of them singletons. This same sample was also taken into another study, of T cells expressing NK-cell markers.

Specimen: PBMCs. All receptors come from a young woman in good health.

This clonotype was detected only a few times. The gene calls are TRBV20-1 and TRBJ2-7; D might be TRBD2 (6 bases). V was shortened by 3 bases and J by 0 bases, with 21 bases between the two germline ends. The CDR3 runs to 17 residues. CDR1 DFQATT and CDR2 SNEGSKA come from the germline V gene (reference sequence). The CDR3 sequence is CSARDLAIAESSYEQYF. The CDR3 DNA follows: TGCAGTGCTAGGGACCTCGCGATAGCGGAGAGCTCCTACGAGCAGTACTTC.

The chain carries TRBV9 and TRBJ1-1; tentative D call: TRBD1 (5 bases). This CDR3 is built from 12 residues. In germline, CDR1 is SGDLS, CDR2 YYNGEE. V shed 4 bases and J shed 10 bases, with 14 bases lying between them. The CDR3 DNA reads as TGTGCCAGCAGCCCTCACAACGGGGCAGCTTTCTTT. Amino acids: CASSPHNGAAFF.

The genes are TRBV20-1 and TRBJ1-1; D is ambiguous. The germline V and J ends were trimmed by 0 bases and 0 bases, with 8 bases remaining between them. Germline-derived CDR1 and CDR2 are DFQATT and SNEGSKA (reference sequence). CDR3 size: 14 residues. The CDR3 nucleotides are TGCAGTGCTAGAGATTCCGATATGAACACTGAAGCTTTCTTT. It codes for CSARDSDMNTEAFF.

This clonotype was seen a few times. The chain uses TRBV25-1 and TRBJ2-5; D is unresolved. Trimming shortened V by 4 bases and J by 3 bases, and 12 bases separated the two germline ends. Looked up from germline, CDR1 is MGHDK and CDR2 is SYGVNS. This CDR3 contains 14 residues. CDR3 sequence: CASSVRHLEETQYF. For the CDR3, the DNA is TGTGCCAGCAGTGTTCGCCACTTAGAAGAGACCCAGTACTTC.

The chain recombines TRBV12-3 or TRBV12-4 with TRBJ2-7; 7 nucleotides line up with TRBD2. The V and J ends lost 6 bases and 3 bases, in that order; junction bases with no gene match: 5. The length of the CDR3 is 13 residues. This chain's CDR3 is CASRPTSNYEQYF. The CDR3, as DNA: TGTGCCAGCAGACCGACTAGCAACTACGAGCAGTACTTC.

The table lists this clonotype with many counts. J is TRBJ2-1 and V is TRBV7-9, with 13 nucleotides matching TRBD2. Losses at the gene ends were 4 bases for V and 8 bases for J; bases not matched to a gene: 5. The CDR3 contains 15 residues. Germline V gene data show CDR1 as SEHNR and CDR2 as FQNEAQ (reference sequence). CDR3 amino acids: CASSSLAGGPHEQFF. The CDR3 nucleotides read TGTGCCAGCAGCTCACTAGCGGGAGGGCCACATGAGCAGTTCTTC.

The V and J genes are TRBV5-1 and TRBJ1-1; perhaps TRBD1 as D (6 bases). CDR3 length: 14 amino acids. V dropped 3 bases and J dropped 2 bases, with 11 bases sitting between them. Germline V lookup: CDR1 SGHRS, CDR2 YFSETQ. The CDR3 nucleotides read TGCGCCAGCAGCTGGACAGAAGTTAACACTGAAGCTTTCTTT. Protein product: CASSWTEVNTEAFF.

In its sample, this clonotype was seen a few times. The chain has TRBV6-5 and TRBJ1-2, with D unresolved. The CDR3 has 15 amino acids. Germline assignment: CDR1 MNHEY and CDR2 SVGAGI. V dropped 0 bases and J dropped 1 base, with 9 bases sitting between them. CDR3 in DNA: TGTGCCAGCAGTTACTCGAAAGTGGATAACTATGGCTACACCTTC. Translated, it gives CASSYSKVDNYGYTF.

The sample holds a few counts of this clonotype. In nucleotides, the CDR3 is TGTGCCAGCAGTTGGACAGGGTCTGGCTTTGTCACCTTC. It codes for CASSWTGSGFVTF. This sequence joins TRBV7-2 and TRBJ1-2, with 8 bases lining up with TRBD1. V lost 6 bases to trimming and J lost 13 bases; unmatched junction nucleotides: 13. Germline-derived CDR1 and CDR2 are SGHTA and FQGNSA. The length of the CDR3 is 13 residues.

This clonotype was seen a handful of times. This rearrangement joins TRBV5-1 to TRBJ1-2; tentatively, D is TRBD1 (5 bases). Deletions cut 0 bases from V and 0 bases from J, with 9 bases between. The CDR3 runs to 15 residues. CDR1 and CDR2 from the germline V gene are SGHRS and YFSETQ. In nucleotides, the CDR3 is TGCGCCAGCAGCTTGGCGCAGGGAACTAACTATGGCTACACCTTC. Protein product: CASSLAQGTNYGYTF.

The CDR3 DNA reads TGCAGCGTTGAAGGTTCTAGGCCCACAGATACGCAGTATTTT. Translating it yields CSVEGSRPTDTQYF. The chain recombines TRBV29-1 with TRBJ2-3; no firm D call. This CDR3 has 14 amino acids. V dropped 1 base and J dropped 2 bases, with 10 bases sitting between them. Germline V gives CDR1 SQVTM, CDR2 ANQGSEA.

The rearrangement uses TRBV5-6 and TRBJ1-6; D is uncertain. Germline V CDR1 and CDR2: SGHDT, YYEEEE. Trimming pared 4 bases from V and 7 bases from J, leaving 18 bases between. The CDR3 loop spans 16 amino acids. The CDR3 DNA is TGTGCCAGCAGCCCCCGCCTGCGACCGGGCAATTCACCCCTCCACTTT. Amino acid sequence: CASSPRLRPGNSPLHF.

The V gene is TRBV13, the J gene TRBJ1-2; D not certain. The ends were cut back, 5 bases at V and 8 bases at J, with 24 bases in the middle. This CDR3 is 16 amino acids long. The germline CDR1 and CDR2 sequences are PRHDT and FYEKMQ (reference sequence). The chain's CDR3 is CASSPRPGLEQRGYTF. The CDR3 DNA reads as TGTGCCAGCAGCCCGAGACCCGGACTGGAACAACGAGGCTACACCTTC.

Only a few counts were recorded for this clonotype. This chain uses TRBV25-1 with TRBJ1-6; the D is unclear. The CDR3 contains 11 residues. The V gene lost 3 bases and the J gene lost 16 bases, with 10 bases spanning the gap. The germline CDR1 and CDR2 sequences are MGHDK and SYGVNS. CDR3 sequence (DNA): TGTGCCAGCAGTGAGGACGGTGCTCTCCACTTT. It is translated as CASSEDGALHF.